The rows below give T cell receptor beta chains drawn from one sample of a study of Ad26.COV2.S vaccination and SARS-CoV-2 variants. Here immunoSEQ multiplex PCR was the method, and the copy in TCRdb shows in-frame clones only, minus some. This sample yields approximately 500,000 clones, of which 70% to 90% are seen a single time; about 13% belongs to the top ten. The sequencing used peripheral blood, collected in a trial of Ad26.COV2.S vaccine versus placebo. The origin of the receptors is a person aged 18 to 65 who received the Ad26.COV2.S COVID-19 vaccine or a placebo. The CDR3 runs from the conserved cysteine through the conserved F or W. The D gene is left open where the match is weak. The size entry is marked missing in some rows and otherwise reads once, few, many or a size class.

size: -
D: -
J: TRBJ1-6
V: TRBV15
CDR3: CATHTGGGNSPLHF
DNA: TGTGCCACCCACACCGGGGGGGGCAATTCACCCCTCCACTTT

size: -
D: -
J: TRBJ1-6
V: TRBV7-9
CDR3: CASSARGGNSPLHF
DNA: TGTGCCAGCAGCGCCCGGGGGGGGAATTCACCCCTCCACTTT

size: -
D: -
J: TRBJ2-3
V: TRBV6-5
CDR3: CASSSSVLDTQYF
DNA: TGTGCCAGCAGTTCGTCCGTCTTGGATACGCAGTATTTT

size: -
D: -
J: TRBJ1-1
V: TRBV2
CDR3: CASSGQQWPPNTEAFF
DNA: TGTGCCAGCAGTGGGCAGCAGTGGCCCCCGAACACTGAAGCTTTCTTT

size: -
D: -
J: TRBJ1-5
V: TRBV19
CDR3: CASSNYRYSNQPQHF
DNA: TGTGCCAGTAGTAACTACAGGTACAGCAATCAGCCCCAGCATTTT

size: -
D: -
J: TRBJ1-5
V: TRBV7-2
CDR3: CASSLVGDGNQPQHF
DNA: TGTGCCAGCAGCTTAGTGGGCGACGGCAATCAGCCCCAGCATTTT

size: -
D: TRBD2
J: TRBJ2-1
V: TRBV4-2
CDR3: CASSQVGTRTYNEQFF
DNA: TGTGCCAGCAGCCAAGTGGGGACTAGAACTTACAATGAGCAGTTCTTC

size: -
D: TRBD1
J: TRBJ1-4
V: TRBV6-2/TRBV6-3
CDR3: CASSRQGSTNEKLFF
DNA: TGTGCCAGCAGTCGACAGGGATCAACTAATGAAAAACTGTTTTTT

size: -
D: -
J: TRBJ1-4
V: TRBV24-1
CDR3: CATSDSTGQNEKLFF
DNA: TGTGCCACCAGTGATTCTACCGGCCAAAATGAAAAACTGTTTTTT

size: -
D: -
J: TRBJ2-7
V: TRBV15
CDR3: CATSRDMAGVSSF
DNA: TGTGCCACCAGCAGAGACATGGCGGGCGTCAGCTCCTTC

size: once
D: TRBD1
J: TRBJ1-5
V: TRBV7-2
CDR3: CASSGTGGNQPQHF
DNA: TGTGCCAGCAGCGGGACAGGGGGAAATCAGCCCCAGCATTTT

size: few
D: -
J: TRBJ1-1
V: TRBV19
CDR3: CASSIRGTEAFF
DNA: TGTGCCAGTAGTATAAGGGGCACTGAAGCTTTCTTT

size: -
D: TRBD1
J: TRBJ1-4
V: TRBV7-2
CDR3: CASSTTGGSATNEKLFF
DNA: TGTGCCAGCAGCACAACAGGGGGGTCGGCAACTAATGAAAAACTGTTTTTT

size: -
D: TRBD1
J: TRBJ1-5
V: TRBV28
CDR3: CASSLGGTGSTPQHF
DNA: TGTGCCAGCAGTTTAGGGGGGACAGGGTCAACGCCCCAGCATTTT

size: -
D: -
J: TRBJ2-4
V: TRBV6-5
CDR3: CASRVLAKNIQYF
DNA: TGTGCCAGCAGGGTTCTAGCCAAAAACATTCAGTACTTC

size: -
D: -
J: TRBJ2-7
V: TRBV5-1
CDR3: CASSLTGRRAGTPYEQYF
DNA: TGCGCCAGCAGCTTGACAGGGCGAAGGGCGGGGACCCCCTACGAGCAGTACTTC

size: -
D: -
J: TRBJ2-3
V: TRBV9
CDR3: CASSAGNLGTDTQYF
DNA: TGTGCCAGCAGCGCCGGGAATTTGGGCACAGATACGCAGTATTTT

size: -
D: -
J: TRBJ1-2
V: TRBV5-4
CDR3: CASSSPPRLGYTF
DNA: TGTGCCAGCAGCTCCCCACCCCGCCTTGGCTACACCTTC

size: -
D: TRBD2
J: TRBJ2-3
V: TRBV4-2
CDR3: CASSQERSGSLTDTQYF
DNA: TGTGCCAGCAGCCAAGAAAGGAGCGGGAGTCTTACAGATACGCAGTATTTT

size: -
D: -
J: TRBJ1-5
V: TRBV6-2/TRBV6-3
CDR3: CASSRIVSGNNQPQHF
DNA: TGTGCCAGCAGCCGAATAGTGTCGGGTAACAATCAGCCCCAGCATTTT

size: -
D: TRBD2
J: TRBJ2-7
V: TRBV3-1/TRBV3-2
CDR3: CASSPLGTTSEQYF
DNA: TGTGCCAGCAGCCCACTCGGGACTACCAGCGAGCAGTACTTC

size: -
D: TRBD1
J: TRBJ2-1
V: TRBV7-3
CDR3: CASSLRQGIEQFF
DNA: TGTGCCAGCAGCCTCAGACAGGGGATCGAGCAGTTCTTC

size: -
D: -
J: TRBJ2-5
V: TRBV30
CDR3: CAWTAGPRGTQYF
DNA: TGTGCCTGGACGGCCGGGCCGAGGGGGACCCAGTACTTC

size: -
D: -
J: TRBJ1-3
V: TRBV7-2
CDR3: CASSADRGNTIYF
DNA: TGTGCCAGCAGCGCGGACAGAGGAAACACCATATATTTT

size: few
D: TRBD1
J: TRBJ2-2
V: TRBV23-1
CDR3: CASSQSRALGGSNTGELFF
DNA: TGCGCCAGCAGTCAATCCAGGGCTCTAGGGGGCTCGAACACCGGGGAGCTGTTTTTT

size: -
D: -
J: TRBJ2-7
V: TRBV30
CDR3: CAGSSGTVYEQYF
DNA: TGTGCCGGTTCATCCGGGACCGTTTACGAGCAGTACTTC

size: -
D: -
J: TRBJ2-3
V: TRBV3-1/TRBV3-2
CDR3: CASSRRDTQYF
DNA: TGTGCCAGCAGTCGCCGAGATACGCAGTATTTT

size: once
D: -
J: TRBJ1-5
V: TRBV28
CDR3: CASSYWEGSNQPQHF
DNA: TGTGCCAGCAGTTATTGGGAGGGTAGCAATCAGCCCCAGCATTTT

size: -
D: -
J: TRBJ2-1
V: TRBV28
CDR3: CASRPSGRTYEQFF
DNA: TGTGCCAGCAGGCCGAGCGGCAGGACGTATGAGCAGTTCTTC

size: -
D: TRBD2
J: TRBJ2-3
V: TRBV28
CDR3: CASSSSGRAQRDTQYF
DNA: TGTGCCAGCAGTTCAAGCGGGAGGGCCCAGAGAGATACGCAGTATTTT

size: -
D: -
J: TRBJ1-3
V: TRBV28
CDR3: CASRPASGNTIYF
DNA: TGTGCCAGCCGCCCGGCTTCGGGAAACACCATATATTTT

size: -
D: -
J: TRBJ2-2
V: TRBV5-4
CDR3: CASSLTQVVSGELFF
DNA: TGTGCCAGCAGCTTGACACAGGTGGTCTCCGGGGAGCTGTTTTTT

size: -
D: -
J: TRBJ2-6
V: TRBV19
CDR3: CASSIPSGANVLTF
DNA: TGTGCCAGTAGTATACCATCTGGGGCCAACGTCCTGACTTTC

size: -
D: TRBD1
J: TRBJ1-5
V: TRBV2
CDR3: CASSDAGGSGQPQHF
DNA: TGTGCCAGCAGTGATGCAGGGGGGAGCGGTCAGCCCCAGCATTTT

size: -
D: -
J: TRBJ1-1
V: TRBV2
CDR3: CASSEDTEAFF
DNA: TGTGCCAGCAGTGAGGACACTGAAGCTTTCTTT

size: -
D: -
J: TRBJ1-2
V: TRBV5-1
CDR3: CASSLETFTGYTF
DNA: TGCGCCAGCAGCTTGGAGACATTTACTGGCTACACCTTC

size: once
D: -
J: TRBJ1-4
V: TRBV4-3
CDR3: CASSQVFNEKLFF
DNA: TGCGCCAGCAGCCAAGTCTTTAATGAAAAACTGTTTTTT

size: -
D: -
J: TRBJ1-5
V: TRBV6-2/TRBV6-3
CDR3: CASSYLRGKGESNQPQHF
DNA: TGTGCCAGCAGTTACCTACGAGGGAAAGGGGAAAGCAATCAGCCCCAGCATTTT

size: -
D: -
J: TRBJ1-1
V: TRBV19
CDR3: CASRIAAVNTEAFF
DNA: TGTGCCAGTAGAATAGCGGCGGTGAACACTGAAGCTTTCTTT

size: -
D: TRBD2
J: TRBJ2-1
V: TRBV27
CDR3: CASSLSRAGFSVEQFF
DNA: TGTGCCAGCAGTTTATCGAGAGCGGGGTTTTCGGTCGAGCAGTTCTTC

size: few
D: -
J: TRBJ1-1
V: TRBV5-4
CDR3: CASSFPLGGNTEAFF
DNA: TGTGCCAGCAGCTTTCCCTTGGGGGGGAACACTGAAGCTTTCTTT

size: -
D: -
J: TRBJ1-6
V: TRBV11-3
CDR3: CASSLEDGSPLHF
DNA: TGTGCCAGCAGCTTAGAAGACGGTTCACCCCTCCACTTT

size: -
D: -
J: TRBJ2-7
V: TRBV5-1
CDR3: CASSLAISYEQYF
DNA: TGCGCCAGCAGCTTGGCCATCTCCTACGAGCAGTACTTC

size: -
D: -
J: TRBJ1-6
V: TRBV15
CDR3: CATSQNNSPLHF
DNA: TGTGCCACCAGCCAAAATAATTCACCCCTCCACTTT

size: -
D: TRBD1
J: TRBJ2-7
V: TRBV5-1
CDR3: CASGSGTGIMGEQYF
DNA: TGCGCCAGCGGATCCGGGACAGGGATTATGGGGGAGCAGTACTTC

size: once
D: -
J: TRBJ1-1
V: TRBV5-1
CDR3: CASSSGQNTEAFF
DNA: TGCGCCAGCAGCTCAGGACAGAACACTGAAGCTTTCTTT